This TCR beta chain is drawn from a study of OX40 agonist ivuxolimab in advanced cancers. Study-wide results and caveats: Partial responders treated at 0.1-3.0 mg/kg exhibited clonal expansion among the lowest measured. Dosing at 0.1 to 3.0 mg/kg was accompanied by clonal expansion of CD4+ and CD8+ blood T cells by week 6.

CDR3 size: 14 residues. J gave up 5 bases and V 6 bases, and 4 bases lay outside the gene matches. The V gene's germline CDR1 is SGHVS and CDR2 FNYEAQ. Turning to this clone: Its specificity is not known.

The table came from immunoSEQ multiplex PCR; TCRdb's copy has only in-frame clones and leaves some out. The table records 70,000 or so clones, more than 75% of them present only once. Sequencing was performed on CD4+ or CD8+ T cells sorted from blood, taken in a trial of the OX40 agonist ivuxolimab. The source of this sequence is an adult with an advanced solid tumor such as melanoma, head and neck, liver or kidney cancer. The rearrangement uses TRBV7-6 and TRBJ2-2; 9 nucleotides agree with TRBD1. The CDR3: CASRDRGGTGELFF. The CDR3 bases are TGTGCCAGCAGGGACAGGGGAGGGACCGGGGAGCTGTTTTTT. Filled out from reference TRBV7-6 and TRBJ2-2, the complete variable domain reads GAGVSQSPRYKVTKRGQDVALRCDPISGHVSLYWYRQALGQGPEFLTYFNYEAQQDKSGLPNDRFSAERPEGSISTLTIQRTEQRDSAMYRCASRDRGGTGELFFGEGSRLTVL.